This is a list of T cell receptor beta chains from one sample in a study of spatial heterogeneity in lung cancer. Each CDR3 protein is one row after TCRdb ran MiXCR on the 5' RACE reads. This table holds more than 3,000 distinct CDR3 sequences, about a tenth found once. Sample: lung tumor tissue, taken at surgery. The source is a male donor with early-stage non-small cell lung cancer. The conserved cysteine and the conserved F or W are not part of the CDR3 here. The D gene is left open where the match is weak.

>NA|TRBV24-1
ATSDLNYGYT
>TRBD2|TRBV3-1
ASSETSGVPPDTQY
>TRBD1|TRBV7-9
ASSFWPPEGARGTEAF
>NA|TRBV28
ASRPFKYSNQPQH
>NA|TRBV28
ASSVVGPAAGYT
>TRBD1|TRBV3-1
ASRPTGGVGNEQF
>TRBD1|TRBV11-2
ASSFGTGGTYEQY
>TRBD1|TRBV2
ASSRTGGNYGYT
>NA|TRBV30
AWATTARRYGYT
>NA|TRBV5-4
ASSLAGTTYEQY
>NA|TRBV27
ASRSAPGGLAKNIQY
>NA|TRBV29-1
SVLAGNTEAF
>NA|TRBV18
ASSDRGRGYT
>TRBD1|TRBV27
ASSFSGTGPYEQY
>NA|TRBV5-1
ASSLAGSLNTEAF
>NA|TRBV11-2
ASSLGRGSPGRWKF
>NA|TRBV2
ASSERRGNEKLF
>NA|TRBV9
ASSPGSSDYEQY
>NA|TRBV28
ASSLQGSYNEQF
>NA|TRBV6-5
ASSDSVNQPQH
>NA|TRBV3-2
ASSQDPGTGDNEQF
>NA|TRBV5-4
ASSLEPAATNEKLF
>TRBD2|TRBV7-9
ASSPTRTSGSTDTQY